These 28 T cell receptor beta chains originate from one sample sequenced in a study of blood T cell repertoires in COVID-19. Using immunoSEQ multiplex PCR, the repertoire was profiled, and TCRdb retains in-frame clones only, with some absent. The sample contains about 230,000 clones, roughly 88% of which appear only once. The sample was PBMCs or T cells enriched from blood (not recorded which). The receptors come from a woman between 25 and 40 years old who had been exposed to COVID-19.

The chain joins TRBV11-2 to TRBJ1-1; 7 bases map to TRBD1. Germline V gene data show CDR1 as SGHAT and CDR2 as FQNNGV. V gave up 2 bases and J gave up 0 bases; unmatched junction bases: 0. The CDR3 length is 14 residues. This CDR3 reads CASSLQGVNTEAFF. CDR3 DNA sequence: TGTGCCAGCAGCTTACAGGGGGTGAACACTGAAGCTTTCTTT.

The chain employs TRBV18 and TRBJ2-7, with 7 bases identical to TRBD1. The germline gives CDR1 KGHSH, CDR2 LQKENI. The V and J ends lost 6 bases and 4 bases, in that order; junction bases with no gene match: 12. The CDR3 covers 15 residues. CDR3 amino acids: CASSPKTGQTYEQYF. Written as DNA, the CDR3 is TGTGCCAGCTCGCCAAAGACGGGACAGACTTACGAGCAGTACTTC.

The chain recombines TRBV11-2 with TRBJ2-7; 12 bases are shared with TRBD2. Per the germline V gene, CDR1 is SGHAT and CDR2 is FQNNGV. Trimming took 1 base from V and 5 from J; bases not matched to a gene: 3. The CDR3 spans 15 residues. CDR3: CASSLALAGGDEQYF. In DNA, the CDR3 is TGTGCCAGCAGCTTAGCTCTAGCGGGAGGGGACGAGCAGTACTTC.

This sequence joins TRBV18 and TRBJ2-2, with TRBD2 matching 7 bases. CDR3 size: 17 residues. V lost 3 bases and J lost 3; bases outside the gene matches: 10. Germline V gives CDR1 KGHSH, CDR2 LQKENI. For the CDR3, the DNA is TGTGCCAGCTCACCCCCTCGGCGGGAGAGGGACACCGGGGAGCTGTTTTTT. This codes for CASSPPRRERDTGELFF.

The chain carries TRBV30 and TRBJ1-5, with D possibly matching TRBD1 (6 bases). The CDR3 has 13 residues. V was cut by 5 bases and J by 4 bases, with 12 bases left in between. Germline V lookup: CDR1 GTSNPN, CDR2 SVGIG (reference sequence). CDR3 nucleotide sequence: TGTGCCTGGGCCCCTAGGGGGAATCAGCCCCAGCATTTT. Encoded protein: CAWAPRGNQPQHF.

V usage is TRBV5-1 and J usage is TRBJ2-7, with D possibly matching TRBD1 (5 bases). CDR1 is SGHRS and CDR2 is YFSETQ in the germline V gene. The CDR3 sequence is 14 residues long. Trimming took off 1 base at V and 2 bases at J, with 10 bases between the two ends. The CDR3 nucleotides read TGCGCCAGCAGCTTGAGGTCAGGGCCCTACGAGCAGTACTTC. This encodes CASSLRSGPYEQYF.

The chain has TRBV7-9 and TRBJ1-3; 7 bases line up with TRBD1. The V and J ends lost 4 bases and 2 bases, in that order; junction bases with no gene match: 8. The length of the CDR3 is 16 residues. Germline V lookup: CDR1 SEHNR, CDR2 FQNEAQ (reference sequence). The DNA for the CDR3 is TGTGCCAGCAGCTCCCAGGGGGTAAAGGCTGGAAACACCATATATTTT. Protein sequence: CASSSQGVKAGNTIYF. The whole variable domain, remainder taken from reference TRBV7-9 and TRBJ1-3, is DTGVSQNPRHKITKRGQNVTFRCDPISEHNRLYWYRQTLGQGPEFLTYFQNEAQLEKSRLLSDRFSAERPKGSFSTLEIQRTEQGDSAMYLCASSSQGVKAGNTIYFGEGSWLTVV.

V gene TRBV29-1 combines with J gene TRBJ1-2, with D maybe TRBD1 (6 bases). Deletions cut 4 bases from V and 7 bases from J, with 16 bases between. CDR1 is SQVTM, CDR2 ANQGSEA, per germline. The CDR3 is 13 residues long. This CDR3 is CSVAQAGASGYTF. DNA for the CDR3: TGCAGCGTTGCTCAAGCGGGGGCCAGTGGCTACACCTTC. The full variable domain, in which reference TRBV29-1 and TRBJ1-2 provide the parts outside the CDR3, is SAVISQKPSRDICQRGTSLTIQCQVDSQVTMMFWYRQQPGQSLTLIATANQGSEATYESGFVIDKFPISRPNLTFSTLTVSNMSPEDSSIYLCSVAQAGASGYTFGSGTRLTVV.

V gene TRBV18 combines with J gene TRBJ1-6, with a possible D match to TRBD1 (5 bases). Trimming cost V 3 bases and J 8 bases, with 14 bases left between them. The CDR3 is 15 amino acids. The germline CDR1 and CDR2 sequences are KGHSH and LQKENI. CDR3 sequence reads: CASSPVGARDSPLHF. The CDR3 region has the DNA TGTGCCAGCTCACCGGTTGGGGCTCGGGATTCACCCCTCCACTTT.

The chain links TRBV19 to TRBJ2-7; TRBD1 might be the D (5 bases). CDR1 and CDR2 from the germline V gene are LNHDA and SQIVND (reference sequence). CDR3 length equals 14 residues. Trimming removed 3 bases from V and 0 bases from J, with 9 bases in between. The CDR3 loop is CASSMGQGSYEQYF. CDR3 coding DNA: TGTGCCAGTAGTATGGGCCAGGGCTCCTACGAGCAGTACTTC.

V is TRBV6-4 and J is TRBJ2-3; perhaps TRBD2 as D (5 bases). V lost 3 bases, J lost 1 base, and 11 bases lay in between. The CDR3 length is 15 residues. Germline CDR1 is MRHNA and CDR2 is SNTAGT. The CDR3 region has the DNA TGTGCCAGCAGTGAGGGTGCCGGGGGCACAGATACGCAGTATTTT. The encoded protein is CASSEGAGGTDTQYF.

The chain combines TRBV2 with TRBJ2-2; 7 bases match TRBD2. V lost 7 bases to trimming and J lost 5 bases; unmatched junction nucleotides: 10. Per germline, CDR1 SNHLY and CDR2 FYNNEI. The CDR3 runs to 15 residues. The CDR3 is CASIPPSGRTGELFF. Written as DNA, the CDR3 is TGTGCCAGCATCCCCCCTAGCGGCCGGACCGGGGAGCTGTTTTTT. Drawing the rest from reference TRBV2 and TRBJ2-2, the complete variable domain is EPEVTQTPSHQVTQMGQEVILRCVPISNHLYFYWYRQILGQKVEFLVSFYNNEISEKSEIFDDQFSVERPDGSNFTLKIRSTKLEDSAMYFCASIPPSGRTGELFFGEGSRLTVL.

The chain combines TRBV2 with TRBJ2-7; maybe TRBD2 (6 bases). Trimming stripped 6 bases from V and 1 base from J, with 13 bases between. The germline V gene encodes CDR1 SNHLY and CDR2 FYNNEI. The length of the CDR3 is 14 residues. The CDR3 nucleotides are TGTGCCAGCAGATACGGACGGGGGTCCTACGAGCAGTACTTC. Translating gives CASRYGRGSYEQYF.

The CDR3 DNA follows: TGTGCCAGCAGCTCTACCGGGACAGGGGTCGGCTACACCTTC. It yields the protein CASSSTGTGVGYTF. This rearrangement joins TRBV11-2 to TRBJ1-2; 10 bases are shared with TRBD1. This CDR3 spans 14 amino acids. The trim removed 4 bases at V and 8 bases at J, leaving 7 bases unmatched. Germline values: CDR1 SGHAT, CDR2 FQNNGV.

The chain combines TRBV6-5 with TRBJ1-2; perhaps TRBD1 as D (6 bases). Germline values: CDR1 MNHEY, CDR2 SVGAGI. This CDR3 spans 15 amino acids. The V end lost 11 bases, the J end lost 0 bases, and 19 bases lay between the germline ends. CDR3 region: CAAQDRFRANYGYTF. CDR3 sequence (DNA): TGTGCCGCTCAAGACAGGTTTAGAGCTAACTATGGCTACACCTTC.

This chain uses TRBV21-1 with TRBJ1-2; TRBD1, the table's D call, lacks a check against the DNA. TRBV21-1 is noted as a pseudogene. CDR3 size: 16 residues. The CDR3 loop is CASSKVRGRANYGYTF. The CDR3 bases are TGTGCCAGCAGCAAAGTAAGGGGAAGGGCTAACTATGGCTACACCTTC.

This clone was found a few times. The J gene is TRBJ2-1, the V gene TRBV5-1; 10 bases match TRBD2. The CDR3 spans 16 residues. V trimming: 2 bases; J trimming: 3 bases; junction bases outside the gene matches: 5. In germline, CDR1 is SGHRS, CDR2 YFSETQ. The CDR3 protein is CASSFRAGGNYNEQFF. CDR3 in DNA: TGCGCCAGCAGCTTCAGAGCGGGAGGGAACTACAATGAGCAGTTCTTC.

The chain has TRBV10-3 and TRBJ2-7, with 10 bases fitting TRBD1. The length of the CDR3 is 13 residues. V lost 7 bases, J lost 2 bases, and 2 bases stayed unmatched. The germline gives CDR1 ENHRY, CDR2 SYGVKD. Here the CDR3 reads CAIKGQGTYEQYF. In DNA, the CDR3 is TGTGCCATCAAGGGACAGGGGACCTACGAGCAGTACTTC.

The table lists this clone with a count of one. This sequence joins TRBV28 and TRBJ2-1; the D gene is possibly TRBD1 (5 bases). Germline assignment: CDR1 MDHEN and CDR2 SYDVKM. The ends were cut back, 3 bases at V and 0 bases at J, with 9 bases in the middle. The CDR3 is 15 residues long. The DNA of the CDR3 is TGTGCCAGCAGTTTCCGACAGAGCTCCTACAATGAGCAGTTCTTC. It codes for CASSFRQSSYNEQFF.

In this sample, this clone turned up once. This CDR3 reads CASSRTGGHYGYTF. In DNA, the CDR3 is TGTGCCAGCAGCCGTACAGGGGGGCACTATGGCTACACCTTC. The V call is TRBV6-5, the J call TRBJ1-2, with 8 bases aligning to TRBD1. Germline V gene sequence: CDR1 MNHEY, CDR2 SVGAGI. V was clipped by 6 bases and J by 3 bases; unmatched bases: 6. This CDR3 spans 14 amino acids.

This chain joins TRBV19 and TRBJ1-2; D uncertain. V dropped 3 bases and J dropped 2 bases, with 7 bases sitting between them. Germline CDR1 LNHDA, CDR2 SQIVND (reference sequence). CDR3 length: 13 residues. CDR3 sequence: CASSITRNYGYTF. The CDR3, as DNA: TGTGCCAGTAGTATTACCAGGAACTATGGCTACACCTTC.

The V call is TRBV25-1, the J call TRBJ2-7, with 13 nucleotides matching TRBD2. J gave up 5 bases and V 3 bases, and 4 bases lay outside the gene matches. CDR1 and CDR2 (germline): MGHDK, SYGVNS. There are 15 residues in the CDR3. The CDR3 loop is CASSDRTSGSDEQYF. DNA of the CDR3: TGTGCCAGCAGTGATCGGACTAGCGGGAGTGACGAGCAGTACTTC.

The chain combines TRBV28 with TRBJ2-2; TRBD1 aligns across 9 bases. CDR3 size: 16 residues. CDR1 and CDR2 from the germline V gene are MDHEN and SYDVKM. The J segment lost 5 bases and the V segment lost 6 bases, leaving 10 bases of the junction unmatched. The CDR3 loop is CASRGDYRGPTGELFF. The CDR3 nucleotides are TGTGCCAGCAGGGGGGATTACAGGGGGCCGACCGGGGAGCTGTTTTTT.

The chain employs TRBV28 and TRBJ1-1, with 9 nucleotides matching TRBD1. Trimming removed 7 bases from V and 8 bases from J; junction bases left unmatched: 11. Germline CDR1 is MDHEN and CDR2 is SYDVKM. There are 14 residues in the CDR3. This chain's CDR3 is CASTKTGGEREAFF. Written as DNA, the CDR3 is TGTGCCAGCACCAAGACAGGGGGTGAGCGGGAAGCTTTCTTT.

The rearrangement uses TRBV9 and TRBJ1-1; TRBD1 agrees at 7 bases. Germline values: CDR1 SGDLS, CDR2 YYNGEE. With 3 bases clipped from V and 4 bases from J, the junction kept 3 bases outside the gene matches. CDR3 length: 13 amino acids. The CDR3 DNA reads as TGTGCCAGCAGCGCCAGGGGGATCACTGAAGCTTTCTTT. This gives the protein CASSARGITEAFF. Combining the CDR3 with reference TRBV9 and TRBJ1-1 gives the whole variable domain DSGVTQTPKHLITATGQRVTLRCSPRSGDLSVYWYQQSLDQGLQFLIQYYNGEERAKGNILERFSAQQFPDLHSELNLSSLELGDSALYFCASSARGITEAFFGQGTRLTVV.

Points on this clone: The same CDR3 can be traced to other DNA sequences in this sample. The chain carries TRBV9 and TRBJ2-7; D is unclear. The V and J ends lost 0 bases and 2 bases respectively, with 9 bases between them. The CDR3 is 14 amino acids. Germline V gene data show CDR1 as SGDLS and CDR2 as YYNGEE. The CDR3 here is CASSVGGRPYEQYF. DNA of the CDR3: TGTGCCAGCAGCGTAGGTGGCAGGCCCTACGAGCAGTACTTC.

The chain recombines TRBV3-1 (or the pseudogene TRBV3-2) with TRBJ1-1; D unresolved. Trimming removed 4 bases at V and 7 bases at J, with 10 bases between. The CDR3 totals 12 residues. The germline gives CDR1 LGHDT, CDR2 YNNKEL (reference sequence). The CDR3 is CASSPWALEAFF. The CDR3 region has the DNA TGTGCCAGCAGCCCCTGGGCCCTTGAAGCTTTCTTT.

The V call is TRBV7-9, the J call TRBJ2-7; D is uncertain. The germline CDR1 and CDR2 sequences are SEHNR and FQNEAQ (reference sequence). The CDR3 consists of 15 residues. V gave up 0 bases and J gave up 0 bases, with 9 bases separating them. The CDR3 spells CASSLAFPSSYEQYF. The CDR3 nucleotides read TGTGCCAGCAGCTTAGCTTTCCCGAGCTCCTACGAGCAGTACTTC.